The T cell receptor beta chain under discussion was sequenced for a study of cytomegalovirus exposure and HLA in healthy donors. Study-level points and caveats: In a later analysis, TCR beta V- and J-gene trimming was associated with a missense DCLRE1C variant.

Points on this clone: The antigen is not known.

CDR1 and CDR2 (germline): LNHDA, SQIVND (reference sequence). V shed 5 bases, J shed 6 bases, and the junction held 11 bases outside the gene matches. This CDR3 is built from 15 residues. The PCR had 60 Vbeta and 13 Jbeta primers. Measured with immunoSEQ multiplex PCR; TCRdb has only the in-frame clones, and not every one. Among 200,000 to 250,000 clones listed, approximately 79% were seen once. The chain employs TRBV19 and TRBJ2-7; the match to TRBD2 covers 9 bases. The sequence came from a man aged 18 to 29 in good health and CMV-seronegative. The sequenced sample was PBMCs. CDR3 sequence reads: CASSVVAGGPGEQYF. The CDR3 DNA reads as TGTGCCAGTAGTGTGGTGGCGGGAGGGCCGGGCGAGCAGTACTTC.